The subject of this entry is one T cell receptor beta chain. This sample is drawn from a study of blood T cell repertoires in COVID-19. The assay was immunoSEQ multiplex PCR, and TCRdb's table has in-frame clones only and misses some. Seen here are about 78,000 clones, about 90% observed once, and the top ten hold under 1.1%. CDR1 MDHEN and CDR2 SYDVKM come from the germline V gene. V was pared by 7 bases and J by 7 bases, with 23 bases between. The CDR3 loop spans 16 amino acids. The source material was peripheral blood. The sequence was obtained from a woman aged 45-60 years in a cohort sampled during active COVID-19. The genes are TRBV28 and TRBJ1-3; perhaps TRBD1 as D (6 bases). CDR3 in DNA: TGTGCCAGCACCTCAGGGGCCGGGACCTGGGGGAACACCATATATTTT. This codes for CASTSGAGTWGNTIYF.